A single sample is the source of the 32 T cell receptor beta chains below, sequenced in a study of Graves' ophthalmopathy and Graves' hyperthyroidism (dated by TCRdb to about 2018). Sequenced using an Illumina HiSeq 2000. For repertoire sequencing, TCR beta CDR3 regions were amplified from RNA transcripts. The first round of RT-PCR was done with HTBI primers and the Qiagen OneStep RT-PCR kit, and was followed by a second round of multiplex PCR, then size selection and purification. The public reads were reprocessed in TCRdb via fastp at Q25 and MiXCR, keeping in-frame beta chains. All rows with the same CDR3 protein become a single entry with the most common DNA and genes. The table for this sample lists roughly 300,000 distinct CDR3 sequences; roughly 17% of them were counted only once. In total, the top ten clones hold roughly an eighth of the sample. The sample taken for sequencing was peripheral blood. All receptors come from an adult man with Graves' ophthalmopathy.

This clonotype was counted ten times or more. This chain connects TRBV5-1 to TRBJ1-3; a possible D gene is TRBD1 (5 bases). Germline V gene lookup returns CDR1 SGHRS and CDR2 YFSETQ. Deletions cut 4 bases from V and 1 base from J, with 9 bases between. There are 14 residues in the CDR3. The CDR3 nucleotides read TGCGCCAGCAGCCAAACAGGTTCTGGAAACACCATATATTTT. The encoded protein is CASSQTGSGNTIYF.

At least ten counts were recorded for this clonotype. The rearrangement links TRBV10-3 to TRBJ2-7; 12 bases match TRBD1. The germline V gene encodes CDR1 ENHRY and CDR2 SYGVKD. The CDR3 sequence is 16 residues long. J gave up 5 bases and V 0 bases, and 5 bases lay outside the gene matches. The CDR3 bases are TGTGCCATCAGTGAGTCGGTCGGGACAGGGGGCCACGAGCAGTACTTC. Protein product: CAISESVGTGGHEQYF.

This clonotype was found many times. The V gene is TRBV12-3 or TRBV12-4, the J gene TRBJ1-1; TRBD1 aligns across 8 bases. Trimming at V came to 5 bases and at J to 1 base, leaving 12 bases not matched to a gene. This CDR3 is 17 amino acids long. Here the CDR3 DNA reads TGTGCCAGCAGTGCCCCCGGGACAGGAAAGGGGAACACTGAAGCTTTCTTT. This gives the protein CASSAPGTGKGNTEAFF.

This clonotype showed up many times. The V gene is TRBV14, the J gene TRBJ1-1, with D perhaps TRBD1 (6 bases). V gave up 3 bases and J gave up 5 bases, with 19 bases separating them. From germline, CDR1 is SGHDN and CDR2 FVKESK. CDR3 length equals 16 residues. In nucleotides, the CDR3 is TGTGCCAGCAGCCATTTACCACCAGGGGTATGGACTGAAGCTTTCTTT. It yields the protein CASSHLPPGVWTEAFF.

This clonotype was counted many times. V is TRBV5-5 and J is TRBJ1-5, with a possible D match to TRBD1 (5 bases). Trimming shortened V by 3 bases and J by 0 bases, and 7 bases separated the two germline ends. Germline V gene data show CDR1 as SGHKS and CDR2 as YYEKEE (reference sequence). This CDR3 has 14 residues. The CDR3 DNA follows: TGTGCCAGCAGCTGGGACTATAGCAATCAGCCCCAGCATTTT. Amino acid sequence: CASSWDYSNQPQHF.

Worth noting for this clonotype: An end of the junction does not agree with germline; a read error may underlie this. The gene calls are TRBV6-4 and TRBJ1-1; D gene unclear. Germline V CDR1 and CDR2: MRHNA, SNTAGT. The CDR3 is 13 amino acids. For the CDR3, the DNA is TGTGCCAACAGTGTCGGGGAGGGAAGTGAAGCTTTCTTT. Its protein is CANSVGEGSEAFF.

Ten or more counts support this clonotype. The J gene is TRBJ1-1, the V gene TRBV6-5; 9 bases align to TRBD1. Germline values: CDR1 MNHEY, CDR2 SVGAGI. Losses at the gene ends were 5 bases for V and 4 bases for J; bases not matched to a gene: 8. CDR3 length: 15 residues. The DNA for the CDR3 is TGTGCCAGCAGTAACCGGGACAGGGTGGGCACTGAAGCTTTCTTT. Translation: CASSNRDRVGTEAFF.

CDR3 residues: CASSQADGPYEQYF. Written as DNA, the CDR3 is TGTGCCAGCAGCCAAGCGGACGGCCCCTACGAGCAGTACTTC. V gene TRBV6-1 combines with J gene TRBJ2-7; perhaps TRBD2 as D (5 bases). Germline V gene sequence: CDR1 MNHNS, CDR2 SASEGT. This CDR3 is built from 14 residues. Trimming took 6 bases from V and 2 from J, leaving 14 bases between them.

This clonotype was found many times. The V call is TRBV6-1, the J call TRBJ1-1, with 10 positions matching TRBD1. Germline CDR1 and CDR2: MNHNS and SASEGT. The CDR3 has 14 residues. V lost 6 bases, J lost 3 bases, and 4 bases stayed unmatched. In nucleotides, the CDR3 is TGTGCCAGCAGGCGGACAGGGGGTGACACTGAAGCTTTCTTT. It is translated as CASRRTGGDTEAFF.

At least ten counts were recorded for this clonotype. The rearrangement uses TRBV5-1 and TRBJ2-5; TRBD2 matches 11 bases. Trimming at V came to 5 bases and at J to 0 bases, leaving 6 bases not matched to a gene. The CDR3 runs 16 residues. Germline lookup yields CDR1 SGHRS and CDR2 YFSETQ. The chain's CDR3 is CASSEIAGGYQETQYF. DNA for the CDR3: TGCGCCAGCAGTGAGATAGCGGGAGGGTACCAAGAGACCCAGTACTTC.

The V gene is TRBV5-1, the J gene TRBJ2-1, with D tentatively TRBD1 or TRBD2 (5 bases each). Germline assignment: CDR1 SGHRS and CDR2 YFSETQ. This CDR3 comprises 14 residues. V lost 0 bases to trimming and J lost 8 bases, with 12 bases between them. The CDR3 DNA reads TGCGCCAGCAGCTTGGTGGGGGTCGTCGATGAGCAGTTCTTC. Protein: CASSLVGVVDEQFF.

The rearrangement uses TRBV2 and TRBJ1-1; TRBD1 aligns across 10 bases. The V gene's germline CDR1 is SNHLY and CDR2 FYNNEI. The CDR3 totals 14 residues. The V segment lost 7 bases and the J segment 4 bases; nucleotides outside the gene matches: 6. CDR3 nucleotide sequence: TGTGCCAGCATTGACAGGGGGCGATCCACTGAAGCTTTCTTT. Translation gives CASIDRGRSTEAFF.

This clonotype was counted a few times. The rearrangement joins TRBV12-3 or TRBV12-4 to TRBJ2-7; 7 bases align to TRBD2. This CDR3 is 14 amino acids long. The V segment lost 4 bases and the J segment 2 bases; nucleotides outside the gene matches: 5. The CDR3 DNA follows: TGTGCCAGCAGTTCCGCCGGGACTACCTACGAGCAGTACTTC. Translated, it gives CASSSAGTTYEQYF.

This clonotype has a count of ten or more. This chain connects TRBV10-3 to TRBJ2-3; weak D call: TRBD2 (6 bases). Trimming left V 6 bases short and J 3 bases short, with 13 bases between. The CDR3 runs to 14 residues. CDR1 is ENHRY and CDR2 is SYGVKD in the germline V gene. CDR3 region: CAIRNGGGTDTQYF. In DNA, the CDR3 is TGTGCCATCAGGAACGGTGGGGGGACAGATACGCAGTATTTT.

This clonotype came up a few times. The V call is TRBV12-3 or TRBV12-4, the J call TRBJ2-2; D is ambiguous. There are 15 residues in the CDR3. The V end lost 0 bases, the J end lost 3 bases, and 8 bases lay between the germline ends. The CDR3 here is CASSLARSYTGELFF. The CDR3 nucleotides read TGTGCCAGCAGTTTAGCCAGGTCTTACACCGGGGAGCTGTTTTTT.

This clonotype was counted many times. V usage is TRBV6-1 and J usage is TRBJ1-1; 8 bases line up with TRBD1. The V gene's germline CDR1 is MNHNS and CDR2 SASEGT. J lost 11 bases, V lost 5 bases, and 10 bases had no gene match. The CDR3 is 13 residues long. CDR3 in amino acids: CASSPQQGGVAFF. DNA of the CDR3: TGTGCCAGCAGTCCACAACAGGGGGGTGTCGCTTTCTTT.

This clonotype appeared many times. This sequence joins TRBV19 and TRBJ1-5, with 11 bases aligning to TRBD1. Germline CDR1 and CDR2: LNHDA and SQIVND (reference sequence). V was pared by 5 bases and J by 6 bases, with 6 bases of the junction left unmatched. The CDR3 loop spans 15 amino acids. In DNA form, the CDR3 reads TGTGCCAGTAGTCTGGGACAGGGGGGAGCTCAGCCCCAGCATTTT. It is translated as CASSLGQGGAQPQHF.

Comments on this clonotype: This clone may be a read error of a much larger clone one base away. This rearrangement joins TRBV29-1 to TRBJ2-3; the D is unclear. CDR1 and CDR2 from the germline V gene are SQVTM and ANQGSEA. This CDR3 has 12 residues. Deletions cut 4 bases from V and 3 bases from J, with 8 bases between. CDR3 bases: TGCAGCGTTGTAGTGAGGACAGATACGCAGTATTTT. The encoded protein is CSVVVRTDTQYF.

J is TRBJ1-1 and V is TRBV6-1; a possible D gene is TRBD1 (5 bases). There are 14 residues in the CDR3. Germline lookup yields CDR1 MNHNS and CDR2 SASEGT. V lost 5 bases to trimming and J lost 4 bases, with 14 bases between them. The CDR3 sequence is CASSPMGGSTEAFF. The CDR3 DNA is TGTGCCAGCAGTCCTATGGGGGGAAGCACTGAAGCTTTCTTT.

This clonotype was seen repeatedly, ten times or more. This chain connects TRBV28 to TRBJ2-5; 9 bases fit TRBD1. The CDR3 consists of 16 residues. The V and J ends lost 7 bases and 5 bases, in that order; junction bases with no gene match: 14. The germline V gene has CDR1 MDHEN and CDR2 SYDVKM. The CDR3 DNA reads as TGTGCCAGCATTGCTCCTCGCTACAGGGGGCATGAGACCCAGTACTTC. Translating it yields CASIAPRYRGHETQYF.

The rearrangement links TRBV19 to TRBJ2-7; D unclear. Trimming removed 4 bases at V and 2 bases at J, with 9 bases between. The CDR3 sequence is 13 residues long. Germline CDR1 is LNHDA and CDR2 is SQIVND (reference sequence). CDR3 amino acids: CASSTTKPYEQYF. CDR3 nucleotides: TGTGCCAGTAGTACCACCAAGCCCTACGAGCAGTACTTC. The full variable domain, its missing parts supplied by reference TRBV19 and TRBJ2-7, is DGGITQSPKYLFRKEGQNVTLSCEQNLNHDAMYWYRQDPGQGLRLIYYSQIVNDFQKGDIAEGYSVSREKKESFPLTVTSAQKNPTAFYLCASSTTKPYEQYFGPGTRLTVT.

This clonotype was detected ten times or more. The rearrangement uses TRBV7-3 and TRBJ2-5; either TRBD1 or TRBD2 may supply D (7 bases each). The CDR3 is made up of 13 amino acids. Per the germline V gene, CDR1 is SGHTA and CDR2 is FQGTGA. Trimming stripped 5 bases from V and 5 bases from J, with 12 bases between. The CDR3 DNA sequence: TGTGCCAGCAGCACCCAGGGGGGGGAGACCCAGTACTTC. Protein sequence: CASSTQGGETQYF.

Ten or more counts support this clonotype. The CDR3 spells CASSLASRDWYNEQFF. For the CDR3, the DNA is TGCGCCAGCAGCTTGGCCTCGCGGGACTGGTACAATGAGCAGTTCTTC. The rearrangement links TRBV5-1 to TRBJ2-1; perhaps TRBD2 as D (6 bases). V lost 0 bases to trimming and J lost 4 bases, with 14 bases between them. CDR3 length: 16 amino acids. Germline CDR1 SGHRS, CDR2 YFSETQ.

The chain carries TRBV30 and TRBJ1-3; 7 bases line up with TRBD1. This CDR3 is 13 amino acids long. Germline CDR1 and CDR2: GTSNPN and SVGIG (reference sequence). J was trimmed by 3 bases and V by 4 bases; bases with no gene match: 3. This CDR3 is CAWTTGVGNTIYF. CDR3 nucleotides: TGTGCCTGGACAACAGGGGTTGGAAACACCATATATTTT.

This clonotype has at least ten counts. The V and J genes are TRBV19 and TRBJ1-5, with 7 bases lining up with TRBD1. Unmatched junction bases numbered 11, after V lost 5 bases and J lost 7 bases. Germline V CDR1 and CDR2: LNHDA, SQIVND (reference sequence). The CDR3 is made up of 15 amino acids. The CDR3 nucleotides are TGTGCCAGTAGTCCGGCCGACAGGGCCACCCAGCCCCAGCATTTT. Protein: CASSPADRATQPQHF.

This clonotype was seen many times. The V call is TRBV11-2, the J call TRBJ2-5, with TRBD2 matching over 10 bases. The V segment lost 3 bases and the J segment 4 bases; nucleotides outside the gene matches: 8. The CDR3 spans 16 residues. CDR1 is SGHAT, CDR2 FQNNGV, per germline. The CDR3 spells CASSFNLAGGSETQYF. For the CDR3, the DNA is TGTGCCAGCAGCTTCAATTTAGCGGGGGGTTCAGAGACCCAGTACTTC. Full variable domain (missing parts from reference TRBV11-2 and TRBJ2-5): EAGVAQSPRYKIIEKRQSVAFWCNPISGHATLYWYQQILGQGPKLLIQFQNNGVVDDSQLPKDRFSAERLKGVDSTLKIQPAKLEDSAVYLCASSFNLAGGSETQYFGPGTRLLVL.

This clonotype was seen only a few times. The gene calls are TRBV5-1 and TRBJ2-7; possibly TRBD1 or TRBD2 for D (5 bases each). CDR1 and CDR2 (germline): SGHRS, YFSETQ. V lost 0 bases to trimming and J lost 4 bases, with 11 bases between them. This CDR3 spans 14 amino acids. This CDR3 reads CASSLDGDLYEQYF. CDR3 sequence (DNA): TGCGCCAGCAGCTTGGACGGGGACCTATACGAGCAGTACTTC.

This clonotype was picked up many times. The rearrangement links TRBV29-1 to TRBJ1-1; maybe TRBD1 (6 bases). There are 15 residues in the CDR3. The V gene's germline CDR1 is SQVTM and CDR2 ANQGSEA. V gave up 6 bases and J gave up 0 bases, with 17 bases separating them. CDR3 DNA sequence: TGCAGCGTAATAACAGGGATTGGAGTGAACACTGAAGCTTTCTTT. It specifies CSVITGIGVNTEAFF.

The chain employs TRBV30 and TRBJ1-1; D possibly corresponds to TRBD1 (6 bases). The germline V gene has CDR1 GTSNPN and CDR2 SVGIG (reference sequence). The V and J ends lost 2 bases and 4 bases respectively, with 11 bases between them. This CDR3 has 13 amino acids. Here the CDR3 DNA reads TGTGCCTGGAGTCAACAACAGGGCACTGAAGCTTTCTTT. This gives the protein CAWSQQQGTEAFF.

This clonotype was detected ten times or more. The chain uses TRBV28 and TRBJ2-5, with TRBD1 identical over 8 bases. J was trimmed by 4 bases and V by 4 bases; bases with no gene match: 8. Germline V lookup: CDR1 MDHEN, CDR2 SYDVKM. The CDR3 extends over 15 amino acids. CDR3 sequence reads: CASSSPARGPETQYF. The CDR3 DNA follows: TGTGCCAGCAGTTCCCCCGCCAGGGGGCCAGAGACCCAGTACTTC.

CDR3 amino acids: CASSLTSGGEQYF. CDR3 in DNA: TGTGCCAGCAGTTTAACTAGCGGGGGTGAGCAGTACTTC. V gene TRBV28 combines with J gene TRBJ2-7; 11 bases are shared with TRBD2. Germline V gene data show CDR1 as MDHEN and CDR2 as SYDVKM. The CDR3 has 13 residues. The V gene end was trimmed by 2 bases and the J gene end by 7 bases; junction bases not matched to a gene: 1.

The sample holds many counts of this clonotype. The genes are TRBV27 and TRBJ2-4, with D perhaps being TRBD1 or TRBD2 (5 bases each). Germline loops: CDR1 MNHEY, CDR2 SMNVEV (reference sequence). Trimming took 6 bases from V and 15 from J, leaving 21 bases between them. The CDR3 sequence is 13 residues long. CDR3 region: CASRPGDGTTPYF. CDR3 DNA: TGTGCCAGCAGACCCGGGGATGGGACGACACCGTACTTC.